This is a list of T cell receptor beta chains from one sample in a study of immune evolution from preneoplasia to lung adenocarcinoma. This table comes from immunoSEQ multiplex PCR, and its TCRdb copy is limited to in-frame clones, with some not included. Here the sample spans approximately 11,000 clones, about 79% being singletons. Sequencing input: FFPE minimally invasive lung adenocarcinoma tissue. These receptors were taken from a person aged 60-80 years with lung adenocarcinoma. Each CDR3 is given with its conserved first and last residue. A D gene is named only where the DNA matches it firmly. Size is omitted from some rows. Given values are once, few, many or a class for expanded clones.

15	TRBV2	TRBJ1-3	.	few	CASSENPHSGNTIYF	TGTGCCAGCAGTGAGAACCCTCACTCTGGAAACACCATATATTTT
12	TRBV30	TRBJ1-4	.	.	CAWSVEREKLFF	TGTGCCTGGAGTGTTGAACGCGAAAAACTGTTTTTT
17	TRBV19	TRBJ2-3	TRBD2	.	CASTRAVLAGGTDTQYF	TGTGCCAGTACCCGCGCTGTACTAGCGGGGGGCACAGATACGCAGTATTTT
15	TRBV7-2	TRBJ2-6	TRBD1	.	CASSIDRAGANVLTF	TGTGCCAGCAGCATCGACAGGGCTGGGGCCAACGTCCTGACTTTC
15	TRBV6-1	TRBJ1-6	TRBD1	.	CASSEATGEYSPLHF	TGTGCCAGCAGTGAAGCGACAGGGGAATATTCACCCCTCCACTTT
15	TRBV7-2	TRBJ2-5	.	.	CASSLAQGGQETQYF	TGTGCCAGCAGCTTAGCGCAAGGGGGGCAAGAGACCCAGTACTTC
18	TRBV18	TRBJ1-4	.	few	CASSSDSPGGGVNEKLFF	TGTGCCAGCTCATCGGACAGCCCCGGCGGCGGGGTTAATGAAAAACTGTTTTTT
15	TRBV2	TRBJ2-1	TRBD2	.	CATRLAGGPYNEQFF	TGTGCCACCAGACTAGCGGGAGGGCCCTACAATGAGCAGTTCTTC
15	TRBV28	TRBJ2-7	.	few	CASSAPGPTGHEQYF	TGTGCCAGCAGTGCCCCGGGACCCACGGGACACGAGCAGTACTTC
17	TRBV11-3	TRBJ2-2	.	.	CASSPDRGAMNTGELFF	TGTGCCAGCAGCCCGGACCGGGGGGCGATGAACACCGGGGAGCTGTTTTTT
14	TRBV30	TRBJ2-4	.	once	CAWSVDGHGDIQYF	TGTGCCTGGAGTGTAGACGGTCATGGCGACATTCAGTACTTC